This is a list of T cell receptor beta chains from one sample in a study of blood T cells in healthy people across ages. TCRdb independently ran MiXCR on the 5' RACE reads; one entry per CDR3 protein. The data contain more than 450,000 distinct CDR3 sequences, roughly a quarter of them singletons. These data were also reused for a study on T cells of mothers and their children.

The source material was blood. The receptor source for this set is a boy younger than 10 in good health. The CDR3 runs from the conserved cysteine through the conserved F or W. Fields, in order: D gene, J gene, clone size, CDR3 length, V gene, CDR3 protein, CDR3 DNA. A D gene is named only where the DNA matches it firmly. The size field is filled for only some rows; it gives once, few, many or a size class.

D: NA
J: TRBJ1-1
size: once
length: 13
V: TRBV27
CDR3: CASSLQGPTEGFF
DNA: TGTGCCAGCAGTTTGCAGGGTCCCACTGAAGGTTTCTTT

D: NA
J: TRBJ1-6
size: few
length: 14
V: TRBV20-1
CDR3: CSAIAGDYNSPLHF
DNA: TGCAGTGCGATAGCAGGGGATTATAATTCACCCCTCCACTTT

D: TRBD2
J: TRBJ2-1
size: few
length: 16
V: TRBV24-1
CDR3: CATSARSSGLYNEQFF
DNA: TGTGCCACCAGTGCCCGATCTAGCGGCCTTTACAATGAGCAGTTCTTC

D: TRBD2
J: TRBJ2-1
size: NA
length: 18
V: TRBV20-1
CDR3: CSARDLGRLAGHYNEQFF
DNA: TGCAGTGCTAGAGATCTCGGGAGACTAGCGGGACACTACAATGAGCAGTTCTTC

D: TRBD2
J: TRBJ2-1
size: NA
length: 15
V: TRBV5-6
CDR3: CASSHGLAAYNEQFF
DNA: TGTGCCAGCAGCCACGGACTAGCCGCCTACAATGAGCAGTTCTTC

D: NA
J: TRBJ1-2
size: few
length: 13
V: TRBV7-2
CDR3: CASSSPNNYGYTF
DNA: TGTGCCAGCAGCTCTCCCAATAACTATGGCTACACCTTC

D: TRBD2
J: TRBJ2-7
size: few
length: 15
V: TRBV7-8
CDR3: CASRYGLAGPYEQYF
DNA: TGTGCCAGCAGATACGGACTAGCGGGCCCCTACGAGCAGTACTTC

D: TRBD1
J: TRBJ2-5
size: NA
length: 15
V: TRBV4-3
CDR3: CASSQRTGGDETQYF
DNA: TGCGCCAGCAGCCAAAGGACAGGGGGCGATGAGACCCAGTACTTC

D: NA
J: TRBJ2-3
size: NA
length: 15
V: TRBV5-1
CDR3: CASSLEPSSTDTQYF
DNA: TGCGCCAGCAGCTTGGAGCCTAGCAGCACAGATACGCAGTATTTT

D: TRBD1
J: TRBJ2-4
size: few
length: 13
V: TRBV12-3/TRBV12-4
CDR3: CASRDRVRNIQYF
DNA: TGTGCCAGCAGGGACAGGGTGAGAAACATTCAGTACTTC

D: NA
J: TRBJ2-1
size: NA
length: 14
V: TRBV5-1
CDR3: CASSLESNYNEQFF
DNA: TGCGCCAGCAGCTTGGAATCTAACTACAATGAGCAGTTCTTC

D: TRBD2
J: TRBJ2-1
size: few
length: 16
V: TRBV25-1
CDR3: CASSERGGLASDEQFF
DNA: TGTGCCAGCAGTGAACGGGGAGGACTAGCTAGCGATGAGCAGTTCTTC

D: TRBD1
J: TRBJ2-7
size: NA
length: 14
V: TRBV25-1
CDR3: CASSTGTGLYEQYF
DNA: TGTGCCAGCAGTACCGGGACAGGGTTGTACGAGCAGTACTTC

D: TRBD2
J: TRBJ2-5
size: few
length: 13
V: TRBV7-2
CDR3: CASSLVLAETQYF
DNA: TGTGCCAGCAGCTTAGTACTAGCGGAGACCCAGTACTTC

D: TRBD2
J: TRBJ2-1
size: NA
length: 17
V: TRBV7-2
CDR3: CASSLEASGRDRHEQFF
DNA: TGTGCCAGCAGCTTAGAGGCTAGCGGGAGAGACCGCCATGAGCAGTTCTTC

D: TRBD1
J: TRBJ1-4
size: few
length: 15
V: TRBV7-9
CDR3: CASSLRQGLGEKLFF
DNA: TGTGCCAGCAGCCTCCGACAGGGATTAGGGGAAAAACTGTTTTTT

D: NA
J: TRBJ2-1
size: NA
length: 14
V: TRBV21-1
CDR3: CASSKALLGNEQFF
DNA: TGTGCCAGCAGCAAAGCGCTGCTGGGCAATGAGCAGTTCTTC

D: NA
J: TRBJ1-3
size: NA
length: 15
V: TRBV7-8
CDR3: CASSPRRISGNTIYF
DNA: TGTGCCAGCAGCCCTCGGAGGATCTCTGGAAACACCATATATTTT

D: TRBD2
J: TRBJ2-3
size: few
length: 14
V: TRBV5-1
CDR3: CASSWTSGSDTQYF
DNA: TGCGCCAGCAGCTGGACTAGCGGGTCAGATACGCAGTATTTT

D: NA
J: TRBJ2-7
size: NA
length: 15
V: TRBV7-2
CDR3: CASSLDGYLSYEQYF
DNA: TGTGCCAGCAGCTTAGATGGGTATCTCTCCTACGAGCAGTACTTC

D: TRBD2
J: TRBJ2-3
size: NA
length: 15
V: TRBV20-1
CDR3: CSAPGLAGVSDTQYF
DNA: TGCAGTGCTCCTGGACTAGCGGGAGTCTCAGATACGCAGTATTTT

D: TRBD1
J: TRBJ2-2
size: NA
length: 12
V: TRBV13
CDR3: CASRQGTGELFF
DNA: TGTGCCAGCAGACAGGGGACCGGGGAGCTGTTTTTT

D: TRBD2
J: TRBJ2-7
size: few
length: 14
V: TRBV29-1
CDR3: CSVVGASGPYEQYF
DNA: TGCAGCGTTGTCGGGGCTAGCGGCCCCTACGAGCAGTACTTC

D: NA
J: TRBJ2-7
size: few
length: 14
V: TRBV20-1
CDR3: CSAKLDSSTYEQYF
DNA: TGCAGTGCTAAACTTGACAGTTCCACCTACGAGCAGTACTTC

D: TRBD1
J: TRBJ2-5
size: many
length: 14
V: TRBV5-5
CDR3: CASSYGQGRETQYF
DNA: TGTGCCAGCAGCTACGGACAGGGACGGGAGACCCAGTACTTC

D: NA
J: TRBJ2-5
size: NA
length: 14
V: TRBV20-1
CDR3: CSARDHKYQETQYF
DNA: TGCAGTGCTAGAGATCATAAGTACCAAGAGACCCAGTACTTC

D: TRBD2
J: TRBJ2-1
size: few
length: 14
V: TRBV10-2
CDR3: CASSETSGSNEQFF
DNA: TGCGCCAGCAGTGAGACTAGCGGGAGTAATGAGCAGTTCTTC

D: TRBD2
J: TRBJ2-5
size: NA
length: 18
V: TRBV3-1
CDR3: CASSQVTSGGRLWETQYF
DNA: TGTGCCAGCAGCCAAGTGACTAGCGGGGGCCGGTTGTGGGAGACCCAGTACTTC

D: NA
J: TRBJ2-7
size: NA
length: 17
V: TRBV4-1
CDR3: CASSQVIRGAFSYEQYF
DNA: TGCGCCAGCAGCCAAGTGATACGGGGGGCTTTTTCCTACGAGCAGTACTTC

D: NA
J: TRBJ1-1
size: many
length: 13
V: TRBV5-1
CDR3: CASSLTANTEAFF
DNA: TGTGCCAGCAGTTTGACAGCTAACACTGAAGCTTTCTTT

D: NA
J: TRBJ2-3
size: NA
length: 11
V: TRBV24-1
CDR3: CATSDKGTQYF
DNA: TGTGCCACCAGTGACAAAGGTACGCAGTATTTT

D: NA
J: TRBJ1-3
size: many
length: 16
V: TRBV7-2
CDR3: CASSFPRGVSGNTIYF
DNA: TGTGCCAGCAGCTTCCCCAGGGGAGTCTCTGGAAACACCATATATTTT